Listed below are T cell receptor beta chains from one sample, sequenced in a study of cytomegalovirus exposure and HLA in healthy donors. The method was immunoSEQ multiplex PCR; TCRdb's version includes in-frame clones alone and lacks a portion of them. This repertoire shows approximately 76,000 clones, over 60% found once; its top ten account for about 16%. Source material: PBMCs. The source of these receptors is a woman aged 40 to 55 in good health and CMV-seropositive. The CDR3 runs from the conserved cysteine through the conserved F or W. The order of the fields is V gene, J gene, clone size, D gene, CDR3 DNA, CDR3 protein. The D gene is left open where the match is weak. Size values are once, few and many counts, or a class for expanded clones, and some rows have none.

V: TRBV9
J: TRBJ2-3
size: NA
D: TRBD2
DNA: TGTGCCAGCAGCGTACGAGCGGGGGGGCCAGCAGATACGCAGTATTTT
CDR3: CASSVRAGGPADTQYF

V: TRBV5-6
J: TRBJ2-7
size: few
D: NA
DNA: TGTGCCAGCAGCTTGGCGGGAACCGACTACGAGCAGTACTTC
CDR3: CASSLAGTDYEQYF

V: TRBV7-9
J: TRBJ2-7
size: NA
D: NA
DNA: TGTGCCAGCAGCCCAAGTCGGGACTTCTACGAGCAGTACTTC
CDR3: CASSPSRDFYEQYF

V: TRBV6-1
J: TRBJ1-2
size: NA
D: NA
DNA: TGTGCCAGCAGTTTCAGGCCACCGAAATACTATGGCTACACCTTC
CDR3: CASSFRPPKYYGYTF

V: TRBV10-3
J: TRBJ1-1
size: NA
D: NA
DNA: TGTGCCATCCAGGATCGGATGAACACTGAAGCTTTCTTT
CDR3: CAIQDRMNTEAFF

V: TRBV13
J: TRBJ2-1
size: NA
D: TRBD2
DNA: TGTGCCAGCAGTTTAACACTAGCGGGGGGGAATGAGCAGTTCTTC
CDR3: CASSLTLAGGNEQFF

V: TRBV7-2
J: TRBJ2-2
size: NA
D: NA
DNA: TGTGCCAGCAGCTTATTCCTAGGCCACCCCGGGGAGCTGTTTTTT
CDR3: CASSLFLGHPGELFF

V: TRBV5-5
J: TRBJ1-5
size: NA
D: NA
DNA: TGTGCCAGCAGCTTACAGGGATCCCAGAGCAATCAGCCCCAGCATTTT
CDR3: CASSLQGSQSNQPQHF

V: TRBV6-5
J: TRBJ2-2
size: NA
D: TRBD1
DNA: TGTGCCAGCAGTTGGGCAGGGGGCAGGACCGGGGAGCTGTTTTTT
CDR3: CASSWAGGRTGELFF

V: TRBV2
J: TRBJ1-1
size: NA
D: NA
DNA: TGTGCCAGCAGTGAAGGGAACGGGGAAAACACTGAAGCTTTCTTT
CDR3: CASSEGNGENTEAFF

V: TRBV5-1
J: TRBJ2-3
size: NA
D: NA
DNA: TGCGCCAGCAGCGAAAGTCCGCAGGGGCGCACAGATACGCAGTATTTT
CDR3: CASSESPQGRTDTQYF

V: TRBV4-1
J: TRBJ2-7
size: few
D: NA
DNA: TGCGCCAGCAGCCAAGGGTCTTTGATACCCCGAGGAGGGAGCTACGAGCAGTACTTC
CDR3: CASSQGSLIPRGGSYEQYF

V: TRBV27
J: TRBJ1-3
size: NA
D: NA
DNA: TGTGCCAGCAGTTGGCGGCCTCTCACCTCTGGAAACACCATATATTTT
CDR3: CASSWRPLTSGNTIYF

V: TRBV4-3
J: TRBJ2-7
size: few
D: NA
DNA: TGCGCCAGCAGCCAAGAGCTAGCAGGTGGCTACGAGCAGTACTTC
CDR3: CASSQELAGGYEQYF

V: TRBV5-1
J: TRBJ1-3
size: NA
D: TRBD1
DNA: TGCGCCAGCAGCTCGACAGGGAACTCTGGAAACACCATATATTTT
CDR3: CASSSTGNSGNTIYF

V: TRBV7-8
J: TRBJ2-1
size: once
D: TRBD1
DNA: TGTGCCAGCAGCATCAGACAGGGGTGGTACAATGAGCAGTTCTTC
CDR3: CASSIRQGWYNEQFF

V: TRBV18
J: TRBJ1-5
size: NA
D: NA
DNA: TGTGCCAGCTCACTTAATGGGGCGTCAAATCAGCCCCAGCATTTT
CDR3: CASSLNGASNQPQHF